This T cell receptor (beta chain) was identified in a study of shared clonotypes between healthy human individuals. The germline V gene has CDR1 MRHNA and CDR2 SNTAGT. J gave up 7 bases and V 6 bases, and 9 bases lay outside the gene matches. The CDR3 has 15 residues. Points from the study as a whole: Sorted-subset sequencing was shown by rarefaction to be incomplete despite large depth. Donors were few, which limited the genetic and exposure-history diversity represented.

In regard to this clone: Its specificity is unknown.

For sorted subsets, 150 to 200 ng DNA per replicate equaled about 31,000 T cell genomes. Assay used: immunoSEQ multiplex PCR; TCRdb lists only in-frame clones, some missing. Of millions of clones in the sample, over 90% are singletons; the top ten hold 0.3% to 0.4%. The donor cohort consisted entirely of Caucasian adults residing in Nashville, Tennessee. The TCR was taken from a man between 18 and 29 years old in good health. Some clones in this sample may be carry-over from other donors' samples. Sequenced sample: naive CD4+ T cells from PBMCs. As for subset: CD45RA+ positively selected. This sequence joins TRBV6-4 and TRBJ2-1, with TRBD2 matching over 10 bases. The CDR3 is CASSLRASGSNEQFF. Written as DNA, the CDR3 is TGTGCCAGCAGCCTCCGGGCTAGCGGGAGTAATGAGCAGTTCTTC.